This T cell receptor (beta chain) stems from a study of blood T cell repertoires in COVID-19. For the study at large: Acute-phase and convalescent COVID-19 samples originated in the United States, Italy and Spain. From T cells, B-cell-depleted T cells, or PBMCs came the material, which was cDNA or gDNA.

Source study methods: Amplification with reference gene primers provided the estimates of nucleated cell counts. Only in-frame clones appear in the TCRdb table, and some are missing; sequencing was by immunoSEQ multiplex PCR. For V, J and clone size, that table is used; D and trimming come from the DNA. The table records 250,000 or so clones, around 90% of them present only once. Individuals aged roughly 18 to 90 years were recruited from fewer than 25 US areas. Looked up from germline, CDR1 is SQVTM and CDR2 is ANQGSEA. Trimming took 3 bases from V and 9 from J; bases not matched to a gene: 12. The CDR3 sequence is 14 residues long.

The TCR sequence derives from a woman in her 30s with acute COVID-19. The rearrangement uses TRBV29-1 and TRBJ1-2; 8 bases are a match to TRBD1. Sample: PBMCs or T cells enriched from blood (not recorded which). The CDR3 nucleotides are TGCAGCGTTGACGACTGGACAGGGACTTTTCGCTACACCTTC. This encodes CSVDDWTGTFRYTF. Supplemented by reference TRBV29-1 and TRBJ1-2, the full variable domain reads SAVISQKPSRDICQRGTSLTIQCQVDSQVTMMFWYRQQPGQSLTLIATANQGSEATYESGFVIDKFPISRPNLTFSTLTVSNMSPEDSSIYLCSVDDWTGTFRYTFGSGTRLTVV.